Listed here is a single T cell receptor (beta chain). Its antigen has not been determined. The sample is drawn from a study of CXCR3-negative and CXCR3-positive naive CD8 T cells (dated by TCRdb to 2018 to 2020). With respect to the entire study: In total, some 140 million TRB reads were obtained, which works out to roughly 1.5 +/- 0.3 million reads per library. For the TRBV-TRBJ cluster analysis, the naive subsets came from about five donors, while the memory cells came from 3 donors. Diversity and physicochemical repertoire analyses were performed on approximately 10 donors pooled from two independent experiments.

Sequenced on a NextSeq 550. The Human TCR Profiling Kit (MiLaboratory) was used to prepare UMI-labeled 5' RACE TRB cDNA libraries. cDNA synthesis used the entire amount of extracted RNA, and PCR amplification then used the entire amount of cDNA produced. Libraries were prepared in parallel using an identical number of PCR cycles. The paper's data handling went like this. MIGEC and MiXCR extracted about 48,000 +/- 9,800 unique UMI-labeled TRB cDNA molecules per library, requiring at least two reads per UMI. On average, each library contained approximately 40,000 +/- 10,000 functional in-frame TRB CDR3 nucleotide clonotypes without stop codons. After each sample was downsampled to 5000 UMI-labeled TRB molecules, VDJtools was used to calculate diversity metrics such as normalized Shannon-Wiener and Chao1. Clonotype-size-weighted physicochemical properties of the central five CDR3 residues (interaction energy, strength, volume and Kidera factor 4) were computed in VDJtools. Each entry corresponds to one CDR3 protein sequence from reads that TCRdb reprocessed, and DNA is not given. For this entry, the V and J calls and clone size follow TCRdb and not the study's own pipeline. The sample's table covers around 140,000 distinct CDR3 sequences. Around 0.41% of the sample goes to the ten largest clones.

The germline V gene supplies CDR1 SGHVS and CDR2 FNYEAQ. From cysteine to phenylalanine, the CDR3 is 16 amino acids long. The nucleotide record is missing. Each CD8+ T cell subset was flow-sorted in triplicate, and 300,000 or so cells per subset were placed directly into RLT lysis buffer. To exclude memory contaminants, naive CD8+ T cells were stringently defined as CD45RO-CCR7+CD27+CD95-. Standard density gradient centrifugation was used to isolate peripheral blood mononuclear cells from buffy coats. Naive CXCR3-negative and CXCR3-positive CD8+ T cells were flow-sorted on a FACSAria III. An RNeasy Mini Kit was used to extract total RNA from the sorted cells. General conclusions and limits of the study: Freshly isolated PBMCs were used for most assays because CXCR3 expression partially decreased after cryopreservation. TRB CDR3s from CXCR3-positive naive cells showed higher hydrophobicity (lower Kidera factor 4), lower energy, and higher strength and volume indices than CXCR3-negative naive cells. Because surface CD5, which has been linked to self-reactivity in mice, was comparable between naive subsets, TCR interaction strength was also inferred from TRB CDR3 physicochemical properties. Both naive subsets had comparably high repertoire diversity, while memory CD8+ T cells had much lower repertoire diversity. Naive CXCR3-negative and CXCR3-positive cells from the same donor showed similar TRBV-TRBJ usage, whereas memory cells showed distinct patterns.

The receptor chain draws on TRBV7-6 and TRBJ1-6; TCRdb picks TRBD1, but there is no DNA to check that call. The TCR sequence derives from a human donor in good health. Some clones in this sample may be carry-over from other donors' samples. Sequenced: naive CXCR3+ CD8+ T cells from blood. In the paper's terms, the cell subset or site label means: CD45RO-CCR7+CD27+CD95- naive CD8+ T cells expressing CXCR3 (TNR3+). The CDR3 protein sequence reads: CASSSGPGQGISPLHF.